This record concerns one TCR beta chain sequence. The data were taken from a study of monozygotic twins with inflammatory bowel disease. CDR3 length: 17 amino acids. CDR1 is SGHRS and CDR2 is YFSETQ in the germline V gene. Molecular identifiers with 6-nucleotide sample barcodes were added during cDNA synthesis via template switching. TCRdb reprocessed the 5' RACE reads, with one entry per CDR3 protein and no DNA. The sample data list 300,000 to 450,000 distinct CDR3 sequences. The draw for each donor consisted of a single 2.5 ml blood sample. The rearrangement joins TRBV5-1 to TRBJ2-5; TCRdb lists TRBD1, though no DNA is available to test this call. Sequencing used blood. The sequence was collected from a human donor with ulcerative colitis or Crohn's disease, or a healthy co-twin of an affected twin (not recorded which). This chain's CDR3 is CASSLMGNSGSGETQYF.